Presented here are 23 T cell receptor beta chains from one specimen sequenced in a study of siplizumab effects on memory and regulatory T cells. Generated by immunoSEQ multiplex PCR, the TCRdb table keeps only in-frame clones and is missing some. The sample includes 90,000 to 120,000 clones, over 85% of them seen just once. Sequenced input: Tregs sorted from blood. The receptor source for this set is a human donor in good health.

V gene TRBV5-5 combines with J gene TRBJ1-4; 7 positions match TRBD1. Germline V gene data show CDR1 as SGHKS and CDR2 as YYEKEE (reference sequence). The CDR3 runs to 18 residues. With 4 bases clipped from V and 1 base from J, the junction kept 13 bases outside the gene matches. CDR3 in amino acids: CASSVSQGIRLTNEKLFF. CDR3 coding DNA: TGTGCCAGCAGCGTTTCACAGGGGATCAGGTTAACTAATGAAAAACTGTTTTTT.

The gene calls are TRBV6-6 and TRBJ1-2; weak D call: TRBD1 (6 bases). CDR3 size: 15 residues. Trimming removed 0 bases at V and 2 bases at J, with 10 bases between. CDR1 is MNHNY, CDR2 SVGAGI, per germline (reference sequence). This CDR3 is CASSYSFQGNYGYTF. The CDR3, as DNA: TGTGCCAGCAGTTACTCATTCCAGGGGAACTATGGCTACACCTTC.

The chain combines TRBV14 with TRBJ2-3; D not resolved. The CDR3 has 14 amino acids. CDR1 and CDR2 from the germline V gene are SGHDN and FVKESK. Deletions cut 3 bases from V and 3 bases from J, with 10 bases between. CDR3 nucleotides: TGTGCCAGCAGCCAGGCCCGTTGGACAGATACGCAGTATTTT. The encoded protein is CASSQARWTDTQYF. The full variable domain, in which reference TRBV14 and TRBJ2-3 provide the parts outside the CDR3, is EAGVTQFPSHSVIEKGQTVTLRCDPISGHDNLYWYRRVMGKEIKFLLHFVKESKQDESGMPNNRFLAERTGGTYSTLKVQPAELEDSGVYFCASSQARWTDTQYFGPGTRLTVL.

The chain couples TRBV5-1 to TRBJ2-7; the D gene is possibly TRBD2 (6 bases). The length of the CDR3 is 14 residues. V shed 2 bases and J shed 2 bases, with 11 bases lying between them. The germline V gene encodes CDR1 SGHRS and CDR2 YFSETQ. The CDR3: CASSFNRGTYEQYF. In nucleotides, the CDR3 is TGCGCCAGCAGCTTTAATCGGGGGACCTACGAGCAGTACTTC.

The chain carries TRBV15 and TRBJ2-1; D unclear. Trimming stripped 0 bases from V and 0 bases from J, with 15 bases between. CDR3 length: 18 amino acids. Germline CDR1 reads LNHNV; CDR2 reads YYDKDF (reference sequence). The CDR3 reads CATSRDRRRWSSYNEQFF. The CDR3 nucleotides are TGTGCCACCAGCAGAGATCGTCGGCGGTGGAGCTCCTACAATGAGCAGTTCTTC.

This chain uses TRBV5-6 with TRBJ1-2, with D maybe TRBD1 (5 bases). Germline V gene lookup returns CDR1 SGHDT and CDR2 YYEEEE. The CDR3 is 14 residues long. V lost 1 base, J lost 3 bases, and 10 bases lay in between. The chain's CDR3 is CASSLRGTHYGYTF. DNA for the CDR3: TGTGCCAGCAGCTTGAGGGGCACCCACTATGGCTACACCTTC. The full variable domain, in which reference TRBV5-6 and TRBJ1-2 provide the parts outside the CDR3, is DAGVTQSPTHLIKTRGQQVTLRCSPKSGHDTVSWYQQALGQGPQFIFQYYEEEERQRGNFPDRFSGHQFPNYSSELNVNALLLGDSALYLCASSLRGTHYGYTFGSGTRLTVV.

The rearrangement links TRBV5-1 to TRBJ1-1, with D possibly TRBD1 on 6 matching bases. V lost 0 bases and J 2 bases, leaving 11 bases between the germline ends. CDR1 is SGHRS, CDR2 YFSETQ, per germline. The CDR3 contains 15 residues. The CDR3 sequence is CASSLVAGVNTEAFF. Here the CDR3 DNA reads TGCGCCAGCAGCTTGGTGGCAGGGGTTAACACTGAAGCTTTCTTT. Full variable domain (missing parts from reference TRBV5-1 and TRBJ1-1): KAGVTQTPRYLIKTRGQQVTLSCSPISGHRSVSWYQQTPGQGLQFLFEYFSETQRNKGNFPGRFSGRQFSNSRSEMNVSTLELGDSALYLCASSLVAGVNTEAFFGQGTRLTVV.

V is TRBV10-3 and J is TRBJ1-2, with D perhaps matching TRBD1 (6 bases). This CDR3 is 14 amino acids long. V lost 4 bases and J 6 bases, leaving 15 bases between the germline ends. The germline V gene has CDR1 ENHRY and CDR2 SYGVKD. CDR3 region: CAISGTVLGNGYTF. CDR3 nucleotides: TGTGCCATCAGTGGGACAGTCCTTGGAAATGGCTACACCTTC.

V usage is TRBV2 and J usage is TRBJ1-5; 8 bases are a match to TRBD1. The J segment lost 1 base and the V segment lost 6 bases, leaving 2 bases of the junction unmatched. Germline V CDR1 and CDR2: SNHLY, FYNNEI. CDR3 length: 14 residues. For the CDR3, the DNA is TGTGCCAGCAGACGGACAGGGAGCAATCAGCCCCAGCATTTT. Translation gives CASRRTGSNQPQHF.

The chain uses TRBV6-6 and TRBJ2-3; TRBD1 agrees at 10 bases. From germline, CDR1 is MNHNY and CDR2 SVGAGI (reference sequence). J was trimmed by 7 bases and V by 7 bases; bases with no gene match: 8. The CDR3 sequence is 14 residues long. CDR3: CASTEPGQGNTQYF. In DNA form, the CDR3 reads TGTGCCAGCACGGAACCGGGACAGGGGAATACGCAGTATTTT.

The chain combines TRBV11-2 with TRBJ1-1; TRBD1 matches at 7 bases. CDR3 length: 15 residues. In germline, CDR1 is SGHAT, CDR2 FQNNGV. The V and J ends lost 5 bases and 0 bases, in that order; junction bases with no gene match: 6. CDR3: CASSLGQGVNTEAFF. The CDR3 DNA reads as TGTGCCAGCAGCCTCGGGCAGGGGGTGAACACTGAAGCTTTCTTT.

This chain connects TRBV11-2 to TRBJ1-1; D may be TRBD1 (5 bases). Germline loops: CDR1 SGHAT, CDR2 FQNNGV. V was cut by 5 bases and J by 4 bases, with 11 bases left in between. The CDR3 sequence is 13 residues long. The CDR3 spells CASSLVGGTEAFF. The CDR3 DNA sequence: TGTGCCAGCAGCCTAGTCGGGGGCACTGAAGCTTTCTTT.

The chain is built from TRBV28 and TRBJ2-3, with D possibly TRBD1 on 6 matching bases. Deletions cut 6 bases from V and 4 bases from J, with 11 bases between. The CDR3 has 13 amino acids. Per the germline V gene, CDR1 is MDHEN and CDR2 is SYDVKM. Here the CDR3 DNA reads TGTGCCAGCAGAGCAGGGGCCGCAGATACGCAGTATTTT. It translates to CASRAGAADTQYF.

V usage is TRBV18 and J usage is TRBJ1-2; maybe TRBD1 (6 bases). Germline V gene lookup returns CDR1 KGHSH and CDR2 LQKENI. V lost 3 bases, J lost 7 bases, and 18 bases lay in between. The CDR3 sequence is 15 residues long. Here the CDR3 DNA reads TGTGCCAGCTCACCCACGCCACAGGGAAACCGTGGCTACACCTTC. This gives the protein CASSPTPQGNRGYTF.

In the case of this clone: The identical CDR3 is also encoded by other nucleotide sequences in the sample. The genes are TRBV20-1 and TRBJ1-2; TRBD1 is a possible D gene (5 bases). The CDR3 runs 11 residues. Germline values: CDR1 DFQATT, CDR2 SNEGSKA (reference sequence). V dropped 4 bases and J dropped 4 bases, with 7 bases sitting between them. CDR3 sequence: CSATGSYGYTF. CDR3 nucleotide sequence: TGCAGTGCTACAGGGTCCTATGGCTACACCTTC.

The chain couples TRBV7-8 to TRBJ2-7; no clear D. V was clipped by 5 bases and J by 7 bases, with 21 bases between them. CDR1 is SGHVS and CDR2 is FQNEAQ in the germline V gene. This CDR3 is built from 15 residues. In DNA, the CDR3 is TGTGCCAGCAGCCTTTCCGGGTCCTCCCTAGGTGAGCAGTACTTC. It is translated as CASSLSGSSLGEQYF.

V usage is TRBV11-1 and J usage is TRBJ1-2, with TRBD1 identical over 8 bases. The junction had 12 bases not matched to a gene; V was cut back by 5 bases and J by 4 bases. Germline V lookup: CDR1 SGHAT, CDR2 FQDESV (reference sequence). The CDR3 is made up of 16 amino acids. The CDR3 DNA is TGTGCCAGCAGCAGAGATCAGGGGGCCGAGACCTATGGCTACACCTTC. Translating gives CASSRDQGAETYGYTF.

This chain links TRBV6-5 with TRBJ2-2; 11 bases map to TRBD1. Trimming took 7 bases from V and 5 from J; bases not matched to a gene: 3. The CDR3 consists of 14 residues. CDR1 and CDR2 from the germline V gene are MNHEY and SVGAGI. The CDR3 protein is CASNRDRGTGELFF. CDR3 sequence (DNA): TGTGCCAGCAACCGGGACAGGGGGACCGGGGAGCTGTTTTTT.

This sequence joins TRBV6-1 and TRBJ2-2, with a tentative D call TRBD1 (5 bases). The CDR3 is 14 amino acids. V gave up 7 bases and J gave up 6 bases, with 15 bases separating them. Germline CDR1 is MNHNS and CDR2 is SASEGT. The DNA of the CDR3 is TGTGCCAGCACTTCCCAGGGAACGGCCGGGGAGCTGTTTTTT. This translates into CASTSQGTAGELFF.

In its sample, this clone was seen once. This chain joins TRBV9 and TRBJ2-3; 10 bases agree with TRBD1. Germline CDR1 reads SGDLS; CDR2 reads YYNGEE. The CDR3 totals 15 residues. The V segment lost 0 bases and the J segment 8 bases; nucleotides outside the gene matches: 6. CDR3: CASSVVDRGLSTQYF. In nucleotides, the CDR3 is TGTGCCAGCAGCGTAGTGGACAGGGGGTTGAGTACGCAGTATTTT.

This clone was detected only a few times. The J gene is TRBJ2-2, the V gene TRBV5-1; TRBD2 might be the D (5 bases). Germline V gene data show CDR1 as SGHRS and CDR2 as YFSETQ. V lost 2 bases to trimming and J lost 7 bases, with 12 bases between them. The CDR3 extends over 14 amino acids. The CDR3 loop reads CASSLRDGDGELFF. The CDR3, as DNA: TGCGCCAGCAGCTTACGCGACGGGGACGGGGAGCTGTTTTTT. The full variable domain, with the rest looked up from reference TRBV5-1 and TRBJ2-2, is KAGVTQTPRYLIKTRGQQVTLSCSPISGHRSVSWYQQTPGQGLQFLFEYFSETQRNKGNFPGRFSGRQFSNSRSEMNVSTLELGDSALYLCASSLRDGDGELFFGEGSRLTVL.

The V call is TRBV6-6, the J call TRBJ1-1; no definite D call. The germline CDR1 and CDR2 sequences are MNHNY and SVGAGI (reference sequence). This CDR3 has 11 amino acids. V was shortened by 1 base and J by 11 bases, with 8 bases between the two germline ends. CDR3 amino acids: CASSYWMMAFF. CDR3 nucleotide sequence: TGTGCCAGCAGTTACTGGATGATGGCTTTCTTT.

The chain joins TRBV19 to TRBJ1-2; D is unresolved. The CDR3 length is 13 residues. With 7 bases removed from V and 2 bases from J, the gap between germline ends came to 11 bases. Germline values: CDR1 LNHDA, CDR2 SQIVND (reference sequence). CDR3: CASTRSGNYGYTF. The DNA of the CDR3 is TGTGCCAGTACCCGAAGCGGCAACTATGGCTACACCTTC.